These 27 T cell receptor beta chains were all obtained from the same sample, sequenced in a study of blood T cells in healthy people across ages. Sample-barcoded 5' priming and a J-beta primer mix drove a second PCR of roughly 7 to 11 cycles. TCRdb passed the 5' RACE reads through MiXCR, listing each CDR3 protein once. Of 550,000 to 700,000 distinct CDR3 sequences in the sample, roughly 29% were seen once. The sequenced sample was blood. All receptors come from a woman aged 70-85 years in good health.

This clonotype has a handful of counts. V usage is TRBV5-1 and J usage is TRBJ1-3, with a weak D call TRBD1 (5 bases). The CDR3 is made up of 16 amino acids. The germline V gene encodes CDR1 SGHRS and CDR2 YFSETQ. V was shortened by 6 bases and J by 0 bases, with 16 bases between the two germline ends. The CDR3: CASTPSTTDSGNTIYF. The CDR3 DNA is TGCGCCAGCACCCCCTCTACGACAGACTCTGGAAACACCATATATTTT.

This clonotype was seen a handful of times. The chain links TRBV2 to TRBJ2-3, with 10 bases aligning to TRBD2. This CDR3 has 16 residues. CDR1 is SNHLY and CDR2 is FYNNEI in the germline V gene. J was trimmed by 0 bases and V by 7 bases; bases with no gene match: 7. CDR3 region: CASNELAGISTDTQYF. The DNA of the CDR3 is TGTGCCAGCAACGAACTAGCGGGGATTAGCACAGATACGCAGTATTTT.

This clonotype has more than one count but fewer than ten. The genes are TRBV20-1 and TRBJ2-6; D is perhaps TRBD1 or TRBD2 (5 bases each). CDR1 DFQATT and CDR2 SNEGSKA come from the germline V gene (reference sequence). V dropped 3 bases and J dropped 0 bases, with 9 bases sitting between them. This CDR3 region has 15 residues. This CDR3 reads CSASPGSSGANVLTF. CDR3 nucleotide sequence: TGCAGTGCTAGTCCAGGGAGCTCTGGGGCCAACGTCCTGACTTTC.

This clonotype was recorded a few times. The chain employs TRBV3-1 and TRBJ2-5, with 12 positions matching TRBD1. The J call may be faulty, since TRBJ2-1 better matches the DNA end. CDR1 is LGHDT, CDR2 YNNKEL, per germline (reference sequence). The CDR3 has 16 amino acids. CDR3 bases: TGTGCCAGCAGCCAAGGCGGGACAGGGGGCTTCAATGAGCAGTTCTTC. Protein product: CASSQGGTGGFNEQFF.

J is TRBJ2-5 and V is TRBV10-3; D is ambiguous. The J call may be incorrect, as the DNA end agrees better with TRBJ2-7. The germline CDR1 and CDR2 sequences are ENHRY and SYGVKD. The CDR3 has 13 amino acids. CDR3 sequence: CAISESPRDEQYF. The CDR3 region has the DNA TGTGCCATCAGTGAGAGCCCTCGGGACGAGCAGTACTTC.

This clonotype showed up just a few times. This chain uses TRBV5-1 with TRBJ1-2, with 8 bases aligning to TRBD1. V lost 0 bases and J lost 2; bases outside the gene matches: 6. In germline, CDR1 is SGHRS, CDR2 YFSETQ. The CDR3 is made up of 16 amino acids. The CDR3 spells CASSLDDRGANYGYTF. DNA for the CDR3: TGCGCCAGCAGCTTGGATGACAGGGGAGCCAACTATGGCTACACCTTC.

This clonotype came up a few times. This sequence joins TRBV7-8 and TRBJ1-2; the D gene is possibly TRBD1 (5 bases). CDR1 and CDR2 (germline): SGHVS, FQNEAQ. The CDR3 runs 13 residues. Trimming left V 5 bases short and J 7 bases short, with 14 bases between. The CDR3, as DNA: TGTGCCAGCAGCCCCGTGTTAGGGGCTGGCTACACCTTC. This gives the protein CASSPVLGAGYTF.

This clonotype turned up a few times. This chain links TRBV2 with TRBJ1-5, with TRBD1 identical over 7 bases. Germline V gene data show CDR1 as SNHLY and CDR2 as FYNNEI. The CDR3 has 15 amino acids. Losses at the gene ends were 6 bases for V and 0 bases for J; bases not matched to a gene: 5. The DNA of the CDR3 is TGTGCCAGCAGGGGGACAGTTTATAGCAATCAGCCCCAGCATTTT. It is translated as CASRGTVYSNQPQHF.

This clonotype was seen only a few times. This chain links TRBV18 with TRBJ2-1, with 7 bases matching TRBD1. This CDR3 region has 13 residues. J was trimmed by 7 bases and V by 5 bases; bases with no gene match: 5. Germline V lookup: CDR1 KGHSH, CDR2 LQKENI. The CDR3 loop reads CASSAQGVNEQFF. As DNA, the CDR3 is TGTGCCAGCTCAGCGCAGGGGGTTAATGAGCAGTTCTTC.

This clonotype turned up a few times. The chain couples TRBV2 to TRBJ1-3, with 9 bases that match TRBD1. V lost 7 bases to trimming and J lost 2 bases; unmatched junction nucleotides: 9. Germline CDR1 is SNHLY and CDR2 is FYNNEI. The CDR3 spans 16 residues. The CDR3 reads CASTPIRDRAGNTIYF. The CDR3 DNA sequence: TGTGCCAGCACCCCTATACGGGACAGGGCTGGAAACACCATATATTTT.

The V gene is TRBV20-1, the J gene TRBJ2-7; maybe TRBD1 (6 bases). Germline loops: CDR1 DFQATT, CDR2 SNEGSKA (reference sequence). The CDR3 length is 15 residues. V was trimmed by 3 bases and J by 3 bases, leaving 18 bases between them. CDR3 loop: CSARKPRDTYYEQYF. The CDR3 region has the DNA TGCAGTGCTAGGAAACCTCGGGACACCTACTACGAGCAGTACTTC.

This clonotype occurred a few times. V and J are TRBV5-5 and TRBJ2-1; TRBD2 aligns across 10 bases. Trimming took 0 bases from V and 6 from J; bases not matched to a gene: 6. Looked up from germline, CDR1 is SGHKS and CDR2 is YYEKEE (reference sequence). CDR3 length equals 16 residues. CDR3 region: CASSLGLAGGVNEQFF. The CDR3 DNA sequence: TGTGCCAGCAGCTTGGGGTTAGCGGGGGGCGTCAATGAGCAGTTCTTC.

The table lists this clonotype with a few counts. The rearrangement links TRBV11-2 to TRBJ2-7, with D possibly being TRBD1 (5 bases). In germline, CDR1 is SGHAT, CDR2 FQNNGV. Trimming pared 1 base from V and 2 bases from J, leaving 15 bases between. The CDR3 length is 16 residues. As DNA, the CDR3 is TGTGCCAGCAGCTTAGGGGGCGAGACAGTGCCCTACGAGCAGTACTTC. Translated: CASSLGGETVPYEQYF.

There are a few counts of this clonotype. V gene TRBV3-1 combines with J gene TRBJ1-2; D call uncertain. Germline lookup yields CDR1 LGHDT and CDR2 YNNKEL (reference sequence). The CDR3 totals 13 residues. V gave up 2 bases and J gave up 12 bases, with 16 bases separating them. The DNA of the CDR3 is TGTGCCAGCAGCCAATCAATTAGAGGGATCAACACCTTC. This encodes CASSQSIRGINTF.

The chain joins TRBV28 to TRBJ1-4; unclear D gene. The CDR3 consists of 13 residues. Between the trimmed V and J ends, which lost 7 bases and 4 bases, there was a span of 10 bases. CDR1 is MDHEN, CDR2 SYDVKM, per germline. In DNA form, the CDR3 reads TGTGCCAGCATGTCCAGTTTTAATGAAAAACTGTTTTTT. Translated, it gives CASMSSFNEKLFF.

Only a few counts were recorded for this clonotype. The chain employs TRBV7-9 and TRBJ2-5; TRBD1 is a possible D gene (5 bases). The closer fit of TRBJ2-1 to the DNA end suggests the J call may be wrong. This CDR3 comprises 16 residues. The germline V gene encodes CDR1 SEHNR and CDR2 FQNEAQ (reference sequence). The CDR3 protein is CASSLNALPGRGEQFF. DNA for the CDR3: TGTGCCAGCAGCTTAAACGCATTGCCGGGTAGGGGTGAGCAGTTCTTC.

V is TRBV11-2 and J is TRBJ1-1; 9 bases match TRBD1. Looked up from germline, CDR1 is SGHAT and CDR2 is FQNNGV. V lost 5 bases to trimming and J lost 4 bases; unmatched junction nucleotides: 8. CDR3 length equals 15 residues. CDR3 sequence reads: CASSRRQGGVTEAFF. The CDR3 DNA follows: TGTGCCAGCAGCCGACGACAGGGGGGCGTCACTGAAGCTTTCTTT. Filled out from reference TRBV11-2 and TRBJ1-1, the complete variable domain reads EAGVAQSPRYKIIEKRQSVAFWCNPISGHATLYWYQQILGQGPKLLIQFQNNGVVDDSQLPKDRFSAERLKGVDSTLKIQPAKLEDSAVYLCASSRRQGGVTEAFFGQGTRLTVV.

This clonotype was observed a few times. Here the CDR3 DNA reads TGTGCCAGCAGCCAGGAACAAGGGGATTTGTATGGCTACACCTTC. As protein: CASSQEQGDLYGYTF. The V and J genes are TRBV4-2 and TRBJ1-2; TRBD1 is a possible D gene (5 bases). V gave up 3 bases and J gave up 5 bases, with 16 bases separating them. This CDR3 has 15 amino acids. Germline V gene data show CDR1 as LGHNA and CDR2 as YNFKEQ.

This clonotype was seen a few times. The chain links TRBV4-2 to TRBJ2-1; D not certain. TRBJ2-7 explains the end of the DNA better; the J call may be wrong. CDR1 is LGHNA, CDR2 YNFKEQ, per germline. The CDR3 length is 14 residues. The CDR3 region has the DNA TGTGCCAGCAGCCAAGATAGGGATGGAAACGAGCAGTACTTC. Residues: CASSQDRDGNEQYF.

This clonotype has a handful of counts. The CDR3 loop reads CASSTDRANQPQHF. DNA for the CDR3: TGTGCCAGCTCTACGGACAGAGCTAATCAGCCCCAGCATTTT. The V gene is TRBV2, the J gene TRBJ1-5; the D gene is possibly TRBD1 (6 bases). The CDR3 extends over 14 amino acids. In germline, CDR1 is SNHLY, CDR2 FYNNEI. The V end was cut by 8 bases, the J end by 4 bases, with 15 bases between.

This clonotype has a count of ten or more. CDR3 DNA sequence: TGTGCCAGCAAGGTTGCCGAGACCCAGTACTTC. It yields the protein CASKVAETQYF. The V and J genes are TRBV12-3 or TRBV12-4 and TRBJ2-5; D not resolved. V dropped 7 bases and J dropped 5 bases, with 8 bases sitting between them. The CDR3 sequence is 11 residues long.

The CDR3 sequence is CSATKRGGYNEQFF. CDR3 sequence (DNA): TGCAGTGCCACAAAGCGGGGGGGGTACAATGAGCAGTTCTTC. The chain employs TRBV20-1 and TRBJ2-1; the match to TRBD2 covers 10 bases. The ends lost 6 bases at V and 4 bases at J; junction bases unmatched: 6. The CDR3 has 14 residues. Looked up from germline, CDR1 is DFQATT and CDR2 is SNEGSKA (reference sequence).

V usage is TRBV7-9 and J usage is TRBJ1-1; D may be TRBD1 (5 bases). V shed 3 bases and J shed 0 bases, with 11 bases lying between them. CDR1 SEHNR and CDR2 FQNEAQ come from the germline V gene (reference sequence). The CDR3 has 15 residues. CDR3: CASSLGWGLNTEAFF. DNA of the CDR3: TGTGCCAGCAGCTTGGGTTGGGGCCTGAACACTGAAGCTTTCTTT.

The chain joins TRBV3-1 to TRBJ2-7, with 7 bases identical to TRBD1. With 1 base clipped from V and 1 base from J, the junction kept 4 bases outside the gene matches. Germline V gene data show CDR1 as LGHDT and CDR2 as YNNKEL (reference sequence). The CDR3 contains 15 residues. In DNA form, the CDR3 reads TGTGCCAGCAGCCAAGCATGGGACAGTTCCTACGAGCAGTACTTC. Translated: CASSQAWDSSYEQYF.

The chain couples TRBV11-1 to TRBJ2-1, with D possibly TRBD1 on 5 matching bases. The length of the CDR3 is 13 residues. V shed 5 bases and J shed 3 bases, with 8 bases lying between them. Germline V gene data show CDR1 as SGHAT and CDR2 as FQDESV (reference sequence). CDR3 region: CASSLGHYNEQFF. CDR3 in DNA: TGTGCCAGCAGCCTCGGACACTACAATGAGCAGTTCTTC.

The gene calls are TRBV20-1 and TRBJ1-6; possibly TRBD1 for D (6 bases). The CDR3 runs 13 residues. The V and J ends lost 5 bases and 7 bases respectively, with 12 bases between them. Germline CDR1 is DFQATT and CDR2 is SNEGSKA (reference sequence). CDR3 loop: CSAQGPGNSPLHF. The CDR3 coding sequence is TGCAGTGCTCAGGGGCCAGGGAATTCACCCCTCCACTTT.

Only a few counts were recorded for this clonotype. Here the CDR3 reads CASSTGINQPQHF. Written as DNA, the CDR3 is TGTGCCAGCAGTACAGGGATCAATCAGCCCCAGCATTTT. J is TRBJ1-5 and V is TRBV12-3 or TRBV12-4; TRBD1 is a possible D gene (6 bases). Trimming pared 5 bases from V and 3 bases from J, leaving 8 bases between. The CDR3 length is 13 residues.